A single sample gave rise to the 24 T cell receptor beta chains below, sequenced in a study of regulatory T cells in long-lasting Graves disease. The time point denotes: newly diagnosed GD, antithyroid drugs for less than 3 months. PBMCs were the source of the RNA used for TCR sequencing. Investigators prepared the TCR beta libraries by applying iRepertoire HTBI primers and Arm-PCR of CDR3 regions. TCRdb ran MiXCR on the multiplex PCR reads and lists one entry per CDR3 protein. The data show some 500,000 distinct CDR3 sequences, approximately 15% seen once. These sequences were also reported in another study, on T cells in Graves' hyperthyroidism and ophthalmopathy.

The sample here was peripheral blood mononuclear cells (PBMCs), taken at new diagnosis, from a patient treated with antithyroid drugs. The origin of the receptors is a man aged 30 to 39 with Graves disease.

There are many counts of this clonotype. The chain employs TRBV12-3 or TRBV12-4 and TRBJ1-4; the D is unclear. V was trimmed by 2 bases and J by 1 base, leaving 14 bases between them. This CDR3 is 17 amino acids long. The chain's CDR3 is CASSLKGWEETNEKLFF. The CDR3 nucleotides read TGTGCCAGCAGTTTAAAGGGTTGGGAGGAAACTAATGAAAAACTGTTTTTT.

This clonotype was counted ten times or more. The chain joins TRBV5-1 to TRBJ2-1; TRBD2 agrees at 10 bases. The CDR3 has 16 amino acids. V was pared by 0 bases and J by 4 bases, with 4 bases of the junction left unmatched. Germline CDR1 SGHRS, CDR2 YFSETQ. This chain's CDR3 is CASSLDLAGVYNEQFF. The CDR3 coding sequence is TGCGCCAGCAGCTTGGACCTAGCGGGAGTGTACAATGAGCAGTTCTTC.

This clonotype was recorded many times. The chain uses TRBV6-5 and TRBJ1-1; D gene ambiguous. V was cut by 4 bases and J by 3 bases, with 6 bases left in between. This CDR3 comprises 12 residues. Germline V gives CDR1 MNHEY, CDR2 SVGAGI. The CDR3 protein is CASSSRYTEAFF. DNA for the CDR3: TGTGCCAGCAGTTCCAGGTACACTGAAGCTTTCTTT.

This clonotype has a count of ten or more. The chain links TRBV10-3 to TRBJ2-3, with D perhaps matching TRBD2 (5 bases). Germline CDR1 and CDR2: ENHRY and SYGVKD. CDR3 size: 12 residues. V was pared by 10 bases and J by 5 bases, with 13 bases between. The CDR3 DNA sequence: TGTGCCAGCGGGCGAGACGGAGATACGCAGTATTTT. Its protein is CASGRDGDTQYF.

This clonotype was found a few times. This chain connects TRBV10-3 to TRBJ2-2; D remains ambiguous. This CDR3 spans 12 amino acids. V was pared by 8 bases and J by 6 bases, with 10 bases between. In germline, CDR1 is ENHRY, CDR2 SYGVKD. CDR3 in amino acids: CAIRTVSGELFF. The CDR3 coding sequence is TGTGCCATCCGAACAGTCTCCGGGGAGCTGTTTTTT.

There are many counts of this clonotype. The V gene is TRBV6-1, the J gene TRBJ1-3, with D perhaps matching TRBD1 (6 bases). Trimming removed 6 bases at V and 1 base at J, with 10 bases between. CDR1 MNHNS and CDR2 SASEGT come from the germline V gene. The CDR3 consists of 14 residues. CDR3 nucleotides: TGTGCCAGCAGCGACAGGTTTTCTGGAAACACCATATATTTT. Encoded protein: CASSDRFSGNTIYF.

This clonotype was seen ten or more times. This rearrangement joins TRBV12-3 or TRBV12-4 to TRBJ2-5; possibly TRBD2 for D (6 bases). The CDR3 runs to 14 residues. Trimming removed 6 bases at V and 2 bases at J, with 13 bases between. The CDR3 region is CASSRREIQETQYF. The CDR3 region has the DNA TGTGCCAGCAGCCGGAGGGAAATACAAGAGACCCAGTACTTC.

Many counts were recorded for this clonotype. The V gene is TRBV27, the J gene TRBJ1-5, with 7 positions matching TRBD1. The CDR3 has 15 amino acids. Germline V lookup: CDR1 MNHEY, CDR2 SMNVEV (reference sequence). J lost 3 bases, V lost 5 bases, and 7 bases had no gene match. The CDR3 is CASSLRTGFNQPQHF. Here the CDR3 DNA reads TGTGCCAGCAGTCTCCGGACAGGTTTCAATCAGCCCCAGCATTTT.

This clonotype was detected a few times. The chain carries TRBV18 and TRBJ2-1, with 7 bases fitting TRBD2. The V gene end was trimmed by 0 bases and the J gene end by 11 bases; junction bases not matched to a gene: 4. The CDR3 is 13 residues long. The V gene's germline CDR1 is KGHSH and CDR2 LQKENI. The CDR3 protein is CASSPPGLNKQFF. CDR3 nucleotide sequence: TGTGCCAGCTCACCACCGGGACTAAATAAGCAGTTCTTC.

The chain joins TRBV10-3 to TRBJ2-3; the match to TRBD2 covers 7 bases. CDR3 length equals 15 residues. Germline CDR1 reads ENHRY; CDR2 reads SYGVKD. V was pared by 10 bases and J by 9 bases, with 19 bases of the junction left unmatched. Written as DNA, the CDR3 is TGTGCCACTTTGACGGGGGAGGGCCAGGGTGGAACGCAGTATTTT. Its translation is CATLTGEGQGGTQYF.

This clonotype has ten or more counts. The V and J genes are TRBV6-2 or TRBV6-3 and TRBJ2-7, with D maybe TRBD1 (6 bases). V lost 6 bases and J lost 2, with 14 bases in between. This CDR3 is built from 14 residues. CDR1 MNHEY and CDR2 SVGEGT come from the germline V gene. The CDR3 DNA is TGTGCCAGCAGCCCGGGACATACGGCCTACGAGCAGTACTTC. Its translation is CASSPGHTAYEQYF.

The chain has TRBV19 and TRBJ1-2; no reliable D call. Germline V gene data show CDR1 as LNHDA and CDR2 as SQIVND (reference sequence). This CDR3 spans 13 amino acids. Trimming removed 7 bases at V and 4 bases at J, with 13 bases between. Here the CDR3 reads CASTPVLGYGYTF. CDR3 nucleotide sequence: TGTGCCAGTACCCCAGTCCTGGGCTATGGCTACACCTTC.

This clonotype has at least ten counts. The CDR3 DNA is TGTGCCAGCAGTGAACCCGGGAACACTGAAGCTTTCTTT. Its translation is CASSEPGNTEAFF. The chain has TRBV25-1 and TRBJ1-1; D is unclear. Germline-derived CDR1 and CDR2 are MGHDK and SYGVNS. The CDR3 length is 13 residues. V lost 2 bases to trimming and J lost 1 base, with 5 bases between them.

At least ten counts were recorded for this clonotype. The chain joins TRBV12-3 or TRBV12-4 to TRBJ2-2, with no clear D. V shed 6 bases and J shed 5 bases, with 16 bases lying between them. This CDR3 is built from 15 residues. The DNA of the CDR3 is TGTGCCAGCAGCCCAAGTTTAGCCCTAACCGGGGAGCTGTTTTTT. Translating it yields CASSPSLALTGELFF.

The gene calls are TRBV6-1 and TRBJ1-5; 8 bases fit TRBD1. Germline V gene lookup returns CDR1 MNHNS and CDR2 SASEGT. V trimming: 10 bases; J trimming: 2 bases; junction bases outside the gene matches: 7. The CDR3 covers 14 residues. The CDR3 reads CATEWGQGNQPQHF. The CDR3 DNA follows: TGTGCCACCGAATGGGGACAGGGCAATCAGCCCCAGCATTTT.

This clonotype showed up just a few times. The chain links TRBV5-1 to TRBJ2-1, with 7 bases lining up with TRBD2. The CDR3 has 15 amino acids. CDR1 is SGHRS and CDR2 is YFSETQ in the germline V gene. The V gene end was trimmed by 1 base and the J gene end by 5 bases; junction bases not matched to a gene: 6. The CDR3 loop reads CASSLNGRSDNEQFF. The DNA for the CDR3 is TGCGCCAGCAGCTTGAACGGGAGGTCAGACAATGAGCAGTTCTTC. Complete variable domain (other parts from reference TRBV5-1 and TRBJ2-1): KAGVTQTPRYLIKTRGQQVTLSCSPISGHRSVSWYQQTPGQGLQFLFEYFSETQRNKGNFPGRFSGRQFSNSRSEMNVSTLELGDSALYLCASSLNGRSDNEQFFGPGTRLTVL.

The chain is built from TRBV6-2 or TRBV6-3 and TRBJ2-7; TRBD1 matches at 9 bases. CDR1 is MNHEY, CDR2 SVGEGT, per germline. V gave up 5 bases and J gave up 5 bases; unmatched junction bases: 7. The CDR3 contains 14 residues. Here the CDR3 reads CASSDGTGIHEQYF. CDR3 DNA sequence: TGTGCCAGCAGTGACGGGACAGGGATACACGAGCAGTACTTC.

This clonotype was observed a handful of times. The chain couples TRBV24-1 to TRBJ2-3; 9 nucleotides line up with TRBD1. Germline CDR1 and CDR2: KGHDR and SFDVKD. This CDR3 spans 15 amino acids. V lost 7 bases, J lost 2 bases, and 6 bases stayed unmatched. The DNA of the CDR3 is TGTGCCACCAGGGACAGGGGCCGAAACACAGATACGCAGTATTTT. It yields the protein CATRDRGRNTDTQYF.

To note about this clonotype: This CDR3 is missing its conserved last phenylalanine or tryptophan, likely due to a read error. The J gene is TRBJ2-3, the V gene TRBV5-1; 11 positions match TRBD1. Germline lookup yields CDR1 SGHRS and CDR2 YFSETQ. There are 14 residues in the CDR3. The junction had 2 bases not matched to a gene; V was cut back by 4 bases and J by 4 bases. This CDR3 is CASSGQGAADTQYL. The CDR3 DNA is TGCGCCAGCAGCGGACAGGGGGCGGCAGATACGCAGTATCTT.

In its sample, this clonotype was seen many times. The chain is built from TRBV11-2 and TRBJ2-3, with D possibly matching TRBD2 (7 bases). The CDR3 loop spans 15 amino acids. Germline V gene data show CDR1 as SGHAT and CDR2 as FQNNGV. Deletions cut 7 bases from V and 0 bases from J, with 14 bases between. The CDR3 loop reads CASTAGAASTDTQYF. The CDR3 DNA reads TGTGCCAGCACCGCGGGGGCAGCTAGCACAGATACGCAGTATTTT.

For this clonotype: A clone one base away is much larger, so this may be a read error. This chain links TRBV12-3 or TRBV12-4 with TRBJ2-3; 7 nucleotides line up with TRBD2. The CDR3 spans 16 residues. V was clipped by 5 bases and J by 2 bases; unmatched bases: 10. CDR3 coding DNA: TGTGCCAGCAGTGAGGGCCAAGCGGGAATCACAGATACGCAGTATTTT. Encoded protein: CASSEGQAGITDTQYF.

This clonotype was seen at least ten times. The chain employs TRBV20-1 and TRBJ2-1, with D perhaps assigned TRBD1 or TRBD2 (5 bases each). Trimming removed 3 bases from V and 5 bases from J, with 14 bases in between. Germline V CDR1 and CDR2: DFQATT, SNEGSKA (reference sequence). This CDR3 has 14 residues. The CDR3 loop reads CSARRMGENNEQFF. CDR3 nucleotides: TGCAGTGCTAGGCGGATGGGGGAGAACAATGAGCAGTTCTTC.

In this sample, this clonotype turned up many times. The chain combines TRBV18 with TRBJ1-3; D unclear. The CDR3 extends over 14 amino acids. The V end lost 3 bases, the J end lost 1 base, and 7 bases lay between the germline ends. Germline lookup yields CDR1 KGHSH and CDR2 LQKENI. The CDR3 nucleotides are TGTGCCAGCTCACCTTCGCAGTCTGGAAACACCATATATTTT. This codes for CASSPSQSGNTIYF.

In its sample, this clonotype was seen many times. V usage is TRBV12-3 or TRBV12-4 and J usage is TRBJ2-7, with D possibly being TRBD2 (6 bases). The CDR3 covers 14 residues. Trimming pared 6 bases from V and 7 bases from J, leaving 19 bases between. The CDR3 nucleotides read TGTGCCAGCAGCTTGGGCGGGGCCTCTGGAGAGCAGTACTTC. Its translation is CASSLGGASGEQYF.